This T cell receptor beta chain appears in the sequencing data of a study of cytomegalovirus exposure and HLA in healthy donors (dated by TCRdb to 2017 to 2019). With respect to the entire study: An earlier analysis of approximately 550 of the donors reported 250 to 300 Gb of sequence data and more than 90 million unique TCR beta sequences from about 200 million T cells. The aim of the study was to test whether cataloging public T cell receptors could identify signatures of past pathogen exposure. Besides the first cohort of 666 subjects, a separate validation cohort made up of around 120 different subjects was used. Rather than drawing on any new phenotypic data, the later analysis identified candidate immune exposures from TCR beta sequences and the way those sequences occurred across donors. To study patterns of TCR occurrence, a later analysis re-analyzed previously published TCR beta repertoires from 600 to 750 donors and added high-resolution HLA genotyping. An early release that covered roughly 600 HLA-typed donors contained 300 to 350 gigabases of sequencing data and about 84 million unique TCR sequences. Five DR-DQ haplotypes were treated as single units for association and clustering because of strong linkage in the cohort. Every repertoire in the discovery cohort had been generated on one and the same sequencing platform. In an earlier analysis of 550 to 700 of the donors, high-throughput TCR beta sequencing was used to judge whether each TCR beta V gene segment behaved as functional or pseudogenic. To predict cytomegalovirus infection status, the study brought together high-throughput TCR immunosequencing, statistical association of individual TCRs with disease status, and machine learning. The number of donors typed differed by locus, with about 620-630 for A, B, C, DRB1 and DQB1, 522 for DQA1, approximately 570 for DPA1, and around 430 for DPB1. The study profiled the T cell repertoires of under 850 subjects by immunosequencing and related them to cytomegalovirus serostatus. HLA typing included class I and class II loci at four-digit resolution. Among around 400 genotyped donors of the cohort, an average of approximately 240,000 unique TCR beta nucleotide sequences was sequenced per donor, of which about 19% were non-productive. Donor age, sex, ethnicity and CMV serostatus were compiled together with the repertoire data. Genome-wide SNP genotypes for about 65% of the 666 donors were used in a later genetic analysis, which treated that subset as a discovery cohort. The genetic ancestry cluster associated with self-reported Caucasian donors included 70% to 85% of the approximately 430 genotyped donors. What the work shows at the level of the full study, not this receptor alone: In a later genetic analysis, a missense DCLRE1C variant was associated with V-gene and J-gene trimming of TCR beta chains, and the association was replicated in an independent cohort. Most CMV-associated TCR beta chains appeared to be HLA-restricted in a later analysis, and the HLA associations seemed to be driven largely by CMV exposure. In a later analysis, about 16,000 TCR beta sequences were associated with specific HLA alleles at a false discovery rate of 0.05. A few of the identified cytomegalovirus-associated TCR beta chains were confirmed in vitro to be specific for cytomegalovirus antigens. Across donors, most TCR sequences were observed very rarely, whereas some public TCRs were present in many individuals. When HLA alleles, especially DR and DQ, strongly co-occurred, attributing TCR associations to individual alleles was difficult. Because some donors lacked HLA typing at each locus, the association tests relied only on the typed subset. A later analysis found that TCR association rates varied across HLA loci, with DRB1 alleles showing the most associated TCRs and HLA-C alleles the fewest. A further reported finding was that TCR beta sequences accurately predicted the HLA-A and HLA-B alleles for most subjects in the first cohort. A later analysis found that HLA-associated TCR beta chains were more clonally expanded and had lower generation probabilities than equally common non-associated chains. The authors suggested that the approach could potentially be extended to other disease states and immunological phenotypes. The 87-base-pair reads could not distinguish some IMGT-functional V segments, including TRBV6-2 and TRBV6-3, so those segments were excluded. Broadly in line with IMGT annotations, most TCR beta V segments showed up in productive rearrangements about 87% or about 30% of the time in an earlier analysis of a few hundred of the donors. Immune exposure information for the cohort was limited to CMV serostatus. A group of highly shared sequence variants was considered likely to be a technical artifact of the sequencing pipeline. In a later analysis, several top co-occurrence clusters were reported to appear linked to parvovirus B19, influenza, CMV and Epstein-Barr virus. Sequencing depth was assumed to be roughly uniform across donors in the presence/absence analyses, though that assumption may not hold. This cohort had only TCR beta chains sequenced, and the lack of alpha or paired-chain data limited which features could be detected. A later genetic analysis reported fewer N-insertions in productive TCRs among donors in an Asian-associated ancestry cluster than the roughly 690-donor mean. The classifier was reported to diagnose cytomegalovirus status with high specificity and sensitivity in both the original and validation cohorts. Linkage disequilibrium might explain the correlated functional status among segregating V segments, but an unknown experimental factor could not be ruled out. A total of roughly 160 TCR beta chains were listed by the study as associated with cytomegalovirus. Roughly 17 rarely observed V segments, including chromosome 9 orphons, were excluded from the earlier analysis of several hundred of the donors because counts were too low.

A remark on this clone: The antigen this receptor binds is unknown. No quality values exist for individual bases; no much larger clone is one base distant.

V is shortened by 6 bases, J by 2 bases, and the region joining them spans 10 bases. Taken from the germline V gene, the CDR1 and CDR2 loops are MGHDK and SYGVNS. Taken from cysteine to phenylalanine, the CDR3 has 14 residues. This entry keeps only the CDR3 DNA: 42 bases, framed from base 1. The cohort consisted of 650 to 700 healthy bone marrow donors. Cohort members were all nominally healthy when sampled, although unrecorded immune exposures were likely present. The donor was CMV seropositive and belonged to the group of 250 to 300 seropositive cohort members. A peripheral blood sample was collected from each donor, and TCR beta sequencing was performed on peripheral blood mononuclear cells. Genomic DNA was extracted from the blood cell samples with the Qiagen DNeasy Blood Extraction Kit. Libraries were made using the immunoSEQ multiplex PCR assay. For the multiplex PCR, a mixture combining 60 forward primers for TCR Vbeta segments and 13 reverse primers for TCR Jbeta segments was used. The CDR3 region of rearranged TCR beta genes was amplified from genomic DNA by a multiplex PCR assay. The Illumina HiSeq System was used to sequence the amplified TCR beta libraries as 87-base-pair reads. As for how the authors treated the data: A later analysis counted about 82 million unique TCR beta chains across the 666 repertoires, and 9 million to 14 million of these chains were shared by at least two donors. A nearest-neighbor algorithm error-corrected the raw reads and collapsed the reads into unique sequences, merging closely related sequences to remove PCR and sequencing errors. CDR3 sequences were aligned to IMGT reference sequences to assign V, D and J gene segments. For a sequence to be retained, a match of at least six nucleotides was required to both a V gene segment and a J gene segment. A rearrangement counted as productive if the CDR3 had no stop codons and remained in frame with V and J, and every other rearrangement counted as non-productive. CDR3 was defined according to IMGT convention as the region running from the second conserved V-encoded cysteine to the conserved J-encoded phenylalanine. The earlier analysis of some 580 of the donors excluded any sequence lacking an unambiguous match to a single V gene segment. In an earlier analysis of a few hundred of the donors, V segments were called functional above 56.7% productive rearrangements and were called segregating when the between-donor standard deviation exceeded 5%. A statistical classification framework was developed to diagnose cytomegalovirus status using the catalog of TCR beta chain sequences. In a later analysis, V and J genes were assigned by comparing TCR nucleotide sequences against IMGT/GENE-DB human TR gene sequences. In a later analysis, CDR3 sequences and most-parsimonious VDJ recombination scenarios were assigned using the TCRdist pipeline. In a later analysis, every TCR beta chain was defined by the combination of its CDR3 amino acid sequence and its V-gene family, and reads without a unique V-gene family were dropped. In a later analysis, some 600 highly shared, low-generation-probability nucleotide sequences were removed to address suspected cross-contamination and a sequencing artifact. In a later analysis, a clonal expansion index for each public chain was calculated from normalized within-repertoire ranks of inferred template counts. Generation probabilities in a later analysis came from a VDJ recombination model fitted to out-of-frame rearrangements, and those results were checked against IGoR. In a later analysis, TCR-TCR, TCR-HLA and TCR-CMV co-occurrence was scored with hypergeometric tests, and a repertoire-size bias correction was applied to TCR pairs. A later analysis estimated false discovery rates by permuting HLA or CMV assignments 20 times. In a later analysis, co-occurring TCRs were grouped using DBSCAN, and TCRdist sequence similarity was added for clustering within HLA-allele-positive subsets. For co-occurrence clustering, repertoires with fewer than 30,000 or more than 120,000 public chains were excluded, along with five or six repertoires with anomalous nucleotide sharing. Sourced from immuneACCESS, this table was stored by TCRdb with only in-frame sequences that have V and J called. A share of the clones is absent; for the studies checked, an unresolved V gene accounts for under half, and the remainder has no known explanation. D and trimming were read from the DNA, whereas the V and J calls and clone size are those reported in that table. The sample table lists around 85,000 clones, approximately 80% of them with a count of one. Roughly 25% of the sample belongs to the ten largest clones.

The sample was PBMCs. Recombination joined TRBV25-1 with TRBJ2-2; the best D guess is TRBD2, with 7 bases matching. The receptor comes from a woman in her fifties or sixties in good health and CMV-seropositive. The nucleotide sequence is TGTGCCAGCAGGGGAGGGGGTAACACCGGGGAGCTGTTTTTT. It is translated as CASRGGGNTGELFF.